This T cell receptor (beta chain) stems from a study of blood T cell repertoires in COVID-19. Study-level background: Some COVID-19 samples were acute and others convalescent; all came from the United States, Italy and Spain. Sources were T cells, B-cell-depleted T cells, or PBMCs; the material itself was cDNA or gDNA.

This clone was picked up one time. The CDR3 has 15 residues. V was cut by 4 bases and J by 4 bases, with 16 bases left in between. Germline V CDR1 and CDR2: SGHRS, YFSETQ. Per the study methods: Using reference gene primer amplification, nucleated cell counts were estimated. Using immunoSEQ multiplex PCR, the repertoire was profiled, and TCRdb retains in-frame clones only, with some absent. Clone size and the V and J calls come from that table; the DNA yielded D and trimming. The table has approximately 250,000 clones, 85% to 95% seen once. Seattle-derived patients entered the study during active infection and were followed longitudinally.

The receptor was isolated from a man under 40 with COVID-19, enrolled during active disease. This chain joins TRBV5-1 and TRBJ2-3; a weak D match, TRBD2 (5 bases). Sequencing used peripheral blood. CDR3 sequence reads: CASSLPPARADTQYF. CDR3 sequence (DNA): TGCGCCAGCAGCCTCCCCCCGGCGAGGGCAGATACGCAGTATTTT.